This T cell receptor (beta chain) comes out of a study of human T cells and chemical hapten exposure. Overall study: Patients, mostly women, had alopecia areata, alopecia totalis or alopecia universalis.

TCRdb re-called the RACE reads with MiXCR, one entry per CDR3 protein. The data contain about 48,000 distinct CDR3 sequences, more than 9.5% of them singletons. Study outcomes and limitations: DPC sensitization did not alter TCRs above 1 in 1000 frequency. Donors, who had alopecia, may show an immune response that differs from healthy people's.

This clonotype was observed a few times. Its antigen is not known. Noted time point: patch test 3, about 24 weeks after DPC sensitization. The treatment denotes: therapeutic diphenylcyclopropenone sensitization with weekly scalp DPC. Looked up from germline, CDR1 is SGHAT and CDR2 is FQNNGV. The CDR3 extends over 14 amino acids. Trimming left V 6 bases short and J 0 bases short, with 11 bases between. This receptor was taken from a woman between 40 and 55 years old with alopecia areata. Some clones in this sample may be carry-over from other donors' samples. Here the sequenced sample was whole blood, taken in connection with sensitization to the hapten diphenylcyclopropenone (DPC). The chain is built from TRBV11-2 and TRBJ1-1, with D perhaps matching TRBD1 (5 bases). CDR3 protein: CASRGGVMNTEAFF. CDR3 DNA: TGTGCCAGCAGGGGGGGAGTAATGAACACTGAAGCTTTCTTT.